This TCR beta chain was documented in a study of CD8 T cells in ankylosing spondylitis. This clonotype was observed at least ten times. Its antigen is not identified. Study results and limitations: Characteristic of ankylosing spondylitis blood, it appeared, was a TCR beta motif comprising several highly homologous variants. Earlier authors reported some of these motif variants in reactive arthritis synovial fluid and blood.

From the 5' RACE reads, TCRdb called clonotypes with MiXCR, one entry per CDR3 protein. In the table there are 250,000 or so distinct CDR3 sequences, about 10% of which are singletons. This CDR3 spans 16 amino acids. The germline gives CDR1 DFQATT, CDR2 SNEGSKA (reference sequence). The ends lost 0 bases at V and 8 bases at J; junction bases unmatched: 8. V gene TRBV20-1 combines with J gene TRBJ2-1; 12 bases are shared with TRBD2. The receptor comes from a male donor with ankylosing spondylitis or in good health (not recorded which). Sequenced input: blood, either unsorted or a sorted T cell fraction (not recorded which). The CDR3 loop reads CSARDLPLAGGDEQFF. The DNA of the CDR3 is TGCAGTGCTAGAGATCTCCCGCTAGCGGGAGGGGATGAGCAGTTCTTC.